This TCR beta chain is drawn from a study of blood T cells in healthy people across ages (dated by TCRdb to the mid-2010s). Study-wide context: In model experiments, roughly one uniquely barcoded TCR beta cDNA molecule per two T cells was captured by template switching. For two donors (one aged 18 to 30 and one aged 80 or older), the study analyzed two additional independent replicas of 1 million unique cDNA reads from the same blood draw. To avoid experimental bias, donors of different ages were spread randomly across the sequencing lanes. The donors were divided into four age groups: young (average about 15 years), middle-aged (over 35), aged (roughly 66) and long-lived (about 90). Age-related changes in TCR beta repertoire diversity were measured in the study by deep sequencing normalized with unique cDNA molecular identifiers. Broader findings and caveats from the paper: Estimates of total diversity from one million sequenced T cells were regarded as lower bounds and underestimates. The percentage of naive T cells measured by flow cytometry correlated strongly with observed TCR beta diversity. Bulk unsorted PBMC profiling prevented conclusive comparison of naive and antigen-experienced compartments. Observed TCR beta diversity per million T cells fell roughly linearly with age, and a significant reduction was already apparent by age about 43. Compared with the aged group, the long-lived group had more naive CD4+ T cells, fewer expanded clones and increased TCR diversity, a pattern suggesting age selection. Because donor CMV infection status was unknown, age-related changes in expanded clonotypes were potentially confounded.

Receptor amplification or capture employed 5' RACE. Sequencing instrument: Illumina HiSeq 2500. A second roughly 6 to 11 cycle PCR used a sample-barcoded 5' primer and a J-beta primer mix. A template-switch 5' adaptor carrying 12 random nucleotides introduced a unique molecular identifier onto each TCR beta cDNA molecule. Each sample yielded at least 2.5 million CDR3-containing paired-end reads. First-strand cDNA synthesis was performed from all RNA using the Mint cDNA synthesis kit, with priming by a TRBC-specific oligonucleotide. All cDNA was treated with uracil-DNA glycosylase and then went through a first 18-cycle PCR with the universal primers M1SS and BC2_uni_R. As for the original processing: For normalization, 1 million high-quality reads were randomly selected from each sample, with every read carrying a distinct molecular identifier. Reads with shared molecular identifiers were discarded instead of being binned into consensus sequences. MiTCR, run with a Q25 quality threshold and the strictest error-elimination algorithm, handled CDR3 identification, clonotype clustering and error correction. A nonparametric unseen species model with Euler transformation was used to estimate a lower bound on total TCR beta diversity. TCRdb ran its own pipeline on the public reads, namely fastp trimming at Q25 and MiXCR clone calling, and kept in-frame beta chains. CDR3 protein sequences are deduplicated, and each keeps its most common genes and DNA. The V and J calls follow TCRdb's processing rather than the paper's. This sample comprises fewer than 2,000,000 distinct CDR3 sequences, around 35% of them detected only once. Roughly 10% of the sample rests with the top ten.

Concerning this clonotype: Its antigen is not yet known. No base quality information exists; no much larger clone differs at one position.

Systemically healthy Caucasian individuals from Russia, 35 to 50 in total and aged about 6 to 95 years, were included as donors. Each donor gave roughly 11 milliliters of peripheral blood, drawn into EDTA-treated Vacutainer tubes. PBMCs were isolated by Ficoll-Paque density-gradient centrifugation, with at least 7 million obtained per sample. Total RNA was extracted from PBMCs with Trizol reagent, with at least 6 micrograms obtained per sample. For every donor, an aliquot of PBMCs went through flow cytometry to measure the percentages of naive CD45RAhigh/CD27high T cells. V is reduced by 4 bases and J by 0 bases, leaving a spacing of 11 bases between them. The CDR1 and CDR2 encoded by the germline V gene are SGHTA and FQGNSA. Including the terminal cysteine and phenylalanine, the CDR3 comprises 15 residues. Kept here is only the CDR3 DNA, which spans 45 bases and is read in frame from base 1.

This clonotype was sampled from a woman aged 25-40 years in good health. The chain is encoded by TRBV7-2 joined to TRBJ2-3; TRBD1 is possibly the D segment (6 matching bases). Sequencing was performed on blood. The bases read TGTGCCAGCAGCTGGACCAGGGGTAGCACAGATACGCAGTATTTT. This yields the protein CASSWTRGSTDTQYF.